The clone carrying this TCR beta chain occurred many times. Its antigen is undetermined. TCRdb re-called the 5' RACE reads through MiXCR, storing one row per CDR3 protein. Here the sample spans 380,000 or so distinct CDR3 sequences, roughly an eighth being singletons. This entry comes from a study of T-cell memory formation after mild COVID-19. Trimming cost V 1 base and J 0 bases, with 9 bases left between them. CDR3 length: 15 amino acids. Looked up from germline, CDR1 is SEHNR and CDR2 is FQNEAQ (reference sequence). General observations from the study: Balance between CD4 and CD8 was seen in clones contracting day 15 to 85, and a CD4+ lean was seen in later expanders. The main location of contracting CD4+ clones was CM and EM, and that of contracting CD8+ clones was EMRA.

The TCR originated in a man aged 18-30 years who had mild COVID-19 (a few samples of this study predate the infection). Cell type and time point are not known. The chain uses TRBV7-9 and TRBJ2-5; D is undetermined. Sequencing was carried out using PBMCs or a T cell subset sorted from them (not recorded which). In DNA, the CDR3 is TGTGCCAGCAGCTTAGGGCGCGGAGACCAAGAGACCCAGTACTTC. Translation: CASSLGRGDQETQYF.